The clone carrying this T cell receptor beta chain has at least ten counts. The antigen is not known. The study amplified TCR beta CDR3 regions using RNA transcripts. The workflow started with a first-round RT-PCR run with HTBI primers and then moved on to a second-round multiplex PCR. MiXCR was run by TCRdb on the multiplex PCR reads, yielding one entry per CDR3 protein. The table records hundreds of thousands of distinct CDR3 sequences, over 40% of them present only once. This sample was included in a study of Graves' ophthalmopathy and Graves' hyperthyroidism. Under 3 months in duration, the ophthalmopathy in affected donors had moderate-to-severe activity, CAS ≥3 and NOSPECS ≥4. Someone took the PBMCs out of around 10 ml of fresh peripheral blood. The V end was cut by 6 bases, the J end by 4 bases, with 9 bases between. The CDR3 is 12 amino acids. In germline, CDR1 is SGHTA, CDR2 FQGNSA. Findings of the study overall: Blood shared most expanded thyroid clonotypes above 0.001 frequency. Sensitivity reached roughly 71% and specificity 72.22% when the model predicted ophthalmopathy progression.

The clonotype originates from an adult man with Graves' ophthalmopathy. This chain connects TRBV7-2 to TRBJ2-5; the D is unclear. Sequenced input: peripheral blood. CDR3 bases: TGTGCCAGCAGTGACGTTAGAGAGACCCAGTACTTC. Its protein is CASSDVRETQYF.